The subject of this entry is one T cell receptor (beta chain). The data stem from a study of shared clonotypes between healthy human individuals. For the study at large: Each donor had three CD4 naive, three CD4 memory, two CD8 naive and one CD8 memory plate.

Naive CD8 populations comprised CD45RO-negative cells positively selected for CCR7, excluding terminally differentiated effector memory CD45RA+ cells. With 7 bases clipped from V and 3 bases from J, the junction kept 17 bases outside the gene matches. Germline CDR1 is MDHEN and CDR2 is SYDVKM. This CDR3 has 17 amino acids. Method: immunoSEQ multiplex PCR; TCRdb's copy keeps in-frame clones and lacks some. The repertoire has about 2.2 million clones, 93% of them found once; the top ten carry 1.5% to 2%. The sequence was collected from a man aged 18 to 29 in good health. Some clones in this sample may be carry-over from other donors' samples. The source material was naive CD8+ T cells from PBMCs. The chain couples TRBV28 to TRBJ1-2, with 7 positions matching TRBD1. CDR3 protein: CASISTRGTAYDYGYTF. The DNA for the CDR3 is TGTGCCAGCATTTCTACTAGAGGGACAGCCTATGACTATGGCTACACCTTC.